The clone carrying this TCR beta chain has ten or more counts. CDR1 and CDR2 from the germline V gene are DFQATT and SNEGSKA (reference sequence). Trimming removed 2 bases from V and 7 bases from J; junction bases left unmatched: 17. The CDR3 runs 17 residues. The data were obtained in a study of T-cell memory formation after mild COVID-19. TCRdb reprocessed the 5' RACE reads with MiXCR, giving one entry per CDR3 protein. The sample contains some 310,000 distinct CDR3 sequences, more than 20% of which appear only once. The receptor's source is a young man who had mild COVID-19 (a few samples of this study predate the infection). Cell type and time point are not known. The J gene is TRBJ2-5, the V gene TRBV20-1; 9 bases fit TRBD2. The specimen was PBMCs or a T cell subset sorted from them (not recorded which). The CDR3 DNA follows: TGCAGTGCTAGAAGGGATCGGACTAGCGCCGGTAACGGGACCCAGTACTTC. It yields the protein CSARRDRTSAGNGTQYF.